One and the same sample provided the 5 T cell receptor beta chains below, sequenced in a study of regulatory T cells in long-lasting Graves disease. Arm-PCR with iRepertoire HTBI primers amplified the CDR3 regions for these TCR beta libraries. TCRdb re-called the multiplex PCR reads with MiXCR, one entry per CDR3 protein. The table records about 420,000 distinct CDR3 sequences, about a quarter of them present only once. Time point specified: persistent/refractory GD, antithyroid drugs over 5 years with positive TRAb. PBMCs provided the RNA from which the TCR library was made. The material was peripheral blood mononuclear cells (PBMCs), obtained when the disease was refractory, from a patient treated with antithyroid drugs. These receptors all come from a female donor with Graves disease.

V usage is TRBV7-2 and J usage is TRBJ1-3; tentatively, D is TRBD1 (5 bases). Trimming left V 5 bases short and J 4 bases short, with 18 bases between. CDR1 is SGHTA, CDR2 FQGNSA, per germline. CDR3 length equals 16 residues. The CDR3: CASSAGRGPAGNTIYF. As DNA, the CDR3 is TGTGCCAGCAGCGCGGGAAGGGGACCGGCCGGAAACACCATATATTTT.

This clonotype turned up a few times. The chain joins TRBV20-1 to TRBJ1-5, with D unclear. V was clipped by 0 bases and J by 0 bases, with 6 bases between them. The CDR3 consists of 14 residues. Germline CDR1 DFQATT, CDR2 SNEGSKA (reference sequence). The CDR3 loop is CSARDVNSNQPQHF. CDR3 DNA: TGCAGTGCTAGAGATGTAAATAGCAATCAGCCCCAGCATTTT.

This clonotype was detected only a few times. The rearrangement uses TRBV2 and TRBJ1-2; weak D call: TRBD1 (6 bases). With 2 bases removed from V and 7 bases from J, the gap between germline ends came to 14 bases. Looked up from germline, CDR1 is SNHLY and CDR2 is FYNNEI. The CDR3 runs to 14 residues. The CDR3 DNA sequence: TGTGCCAGCAGTGAAAGACTTTGGGGGGCTGGCTACACCTTC. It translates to CASSERLWGAGYTF.

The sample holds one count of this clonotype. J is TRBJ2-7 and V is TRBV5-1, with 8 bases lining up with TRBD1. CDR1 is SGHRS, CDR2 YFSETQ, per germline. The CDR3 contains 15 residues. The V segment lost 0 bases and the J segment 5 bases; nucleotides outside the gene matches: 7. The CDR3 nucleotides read TGCGCCAGCAGCTTGGGTGGACAGGGAATAGACGAGCAGTACTTC. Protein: CASSLGGQGIDEQYF.

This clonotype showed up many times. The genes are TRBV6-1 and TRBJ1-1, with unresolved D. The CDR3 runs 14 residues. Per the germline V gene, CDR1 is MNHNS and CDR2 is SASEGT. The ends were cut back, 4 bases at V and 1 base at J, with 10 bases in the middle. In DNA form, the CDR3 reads TGTGCCAGCAGTGCCACCCTACAGAACACTGAAGCTTTCTTT. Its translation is CASSATLQNTEAFF.